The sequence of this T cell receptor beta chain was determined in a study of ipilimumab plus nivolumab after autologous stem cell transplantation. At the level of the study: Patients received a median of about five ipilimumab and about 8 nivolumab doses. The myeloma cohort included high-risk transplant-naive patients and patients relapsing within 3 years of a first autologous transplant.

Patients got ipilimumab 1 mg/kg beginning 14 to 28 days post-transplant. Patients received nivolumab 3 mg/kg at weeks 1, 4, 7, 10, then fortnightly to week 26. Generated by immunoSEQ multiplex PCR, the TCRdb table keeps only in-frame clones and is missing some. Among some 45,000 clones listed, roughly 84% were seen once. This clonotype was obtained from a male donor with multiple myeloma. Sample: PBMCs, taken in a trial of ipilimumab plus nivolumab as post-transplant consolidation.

The CDR3 here is CAISGWQGGDTQYF. The CDR3 DNA reads as TGTGCCATCAGTGGGTGGCAGGGGGGAGATACGCAGTATTTT. This chain joins TRBV10-3 and TRBJ2-3; D is perhaps TRBD1 (7 bases). The CDR3 length is 14 residues. From germline, CDR1 is ENHRY and CDR2 SYGVKD. Trimming removed 4 bases from V and 5 bases from J, with 13 bases in between.